The 3 T cell receptor beta chains below all came from one sample that was sequenced in a study of cytomegalovirus exposure and HLA in healthy donors. Researchers ran the PCR with 60 Vbeta and 13 Jbeta primers. Some clones are missing from TCRdb's copy, which holds only in-frame ones; the method was immunoSEQ multiplex PCR. The table records 150,000 to 200,000 clones, 85% to 90% of them present only once. Sequencing was performed on PBMCs. These receptors were obtained from a young woman in good health and CMV-seronegative.

This clone was detected only once. The rearrangement links TRBV29-1 to TRBJ1-2; the D is unclear. Germline V CDR1 and CDR2: SQVTM, ANQGSEA. V lost 2 bases to trimming and J lost 3 bases, with 7 bases between them. The CDR3 length is 12 residues. The CDR3 region has the DNA TGCAGCGTTGAAACAGATCACTATGGCTACACCTTC. The encoded protein is CSVETDHYGYTF.

This clone was counted once. This rearrangement joins TRBV11-2 to TRBJ2-7; 8 bases match TRBD1. The J segment lost 3 bases and the V segment lost 0 bases, leaving 4 bases of the junction unmatched. From germline, CDR1 is SGHAT and CDR2 FQNNGV. The CDR3 runs to 15 residues. Here the CDR3 reads CASSLDPGQGYEQYF. CDR3 nucleotides: TGTGCCAGCAGCTTAGATCCCGGACAGGGCTACGAGCAGTACTTC.

V usage is TRBV30 and J usage is TRBJ2-7, with D unclear. CDR1 and CDR2 from the germline V gene are GTSNPN and SVGIG (reference sequence). The CDR3 totals 13 residues. Trimming stripped 4 bases from V and 1 base from J, with 11 bases between. The CDR3 sequence is CAWTRMGSYEQYF. CDR3 bases: TGTGCCTGGACGCGGATGGGTTCCTACGAGCAGTACTTC.